This T cell receptor beta chain was sequenced during a study of blood T cell repertoires in COVID-19 (dated by TCRdb to between 2020 and 2021). Broadly, across the study: The collaborator samples originated in the United States, Italy and Spain and spanned the acute and convalescent phases of COVID-19. The material from the prospective study consisted of cDNA or gDNA derived from T cells, B-cell-depleted T cells, or PBMCs. The samples were drawn from two sources: the first 160 participants of the ongoing ImmuneRACE study, and 1,254 subjects contributed by 6 global collaborators. Where HLA class I and class II types were available, the types were taken from metadata supplied by the sample provider, not from assay-based typing. Deeply sampled blood TCRbeta repertoires from subjects exposed to, actively infected with, or recovered from COVID-19 were included in the dataset. The repertoires were released in a freely available public database intended as a resource for research on the immune response to SARS-CoV-2. Sample metadata almost always included a de-identified subject ID, COVID-19 status, age in years and sex. Findings and caveats that apply to the study as a whole: The quantity of clinical and demographic metadata differed by source and by participant and was supplied without curation.

A word on this clone: What this receptor recognizes is not known. The sample holds no much larger clone one base away, and base qualities are not on file.

Each collaborating institution followed its own protocols to collect whole blood in K2EDTA tubes. For TCRbeta analysis, collaborators shipped samples as frozen whole blood, isolated PBMCs, or DNA extracted from either of those sample types. Reading from cysteine to phenylalanine, the CDR3 counts 12 amino acids. Just CDR3 DNA is preserved here, 36 bases in frame from base 1. The junction shows trimming of 6 bases on V and 8 bases on J, and the gene matches do not reach 0 bases of it. Per the germline V gene, MNHEY is the CDR1 and SVGAGI is the CDR2. TCRbeta CDR3 regions were amplified from genomic DNA by means of the immunoSEQ Assay, a bias-controlled multiplex PCR. The paper's processing steps were these. The number of nucleated cells in each sample was estimated by amplification of reference gene primers within the assay. To quantify the absolute abundance of each unique TCRbeta CDR3 rearrangement, sequence reads were collapsed and filtered. For each sample, productive Simpson clonality was calculated by taking the square root of Simpson's diversity index across productive rearrangements. Held by TCRdb, this immuneACCESS table contains in-frame sequences only and omits some clones. Under half of the omission traces to an unresolved V gene where checked; the cause of the rest is unknown. The V and J calls and clone size were taken over from that table, and D and trimming were inferred from the DNA. Here the sample has a few hundred thousand clones; 85% occur a single time. Roughly 3.9% of the sample comes from the top ten.

The receptor was derived from a woman between 18 and 30 years old with acute or convalescent COVID-19. The material sequenced was peripheral blood. The chain employs TRBV6-5 and TRBJ1-6; TRBD1 fits 8 bases in the junction. The base sequence is TGTGCCAGCAGACAGGGGGATTCACCCCTCCACTTT. It codes for CASRQGDSPLHF.